The 14 T cell receptor beta chains below were found in one sample sequenced in a study of blood T cell repertoires in COVID-19. This table comes from immunoSEQ multiplex PCR, and its TCRdb copy is limited to in-frame clones, with some not included. The sample lists about 40,000 clones; about 85% were seen once. The sequenced material came from peripheral blood. These receptor sequences come from a human donor in a cohort sampled during active COVID-19.

The chain combines TRBV11-2 with TRBJ2-5, with D uncertain. The CDR3 covers 15 residues. V dropped 1 base and J dropped 5 bases, with 14 bases sitting between them. Germline lookup yields CDR1 SGHAT and CDR2 FQNNGV. The CDR3: CASSLAPGERETQYF. The CDR3 coding sequence is TGTGCCAGCAGCTTAGCCCCCGGAGAGAGGGAGACCCAGTACTTC. The variable domain in full, completed from reference TRBV11-2 and TRBJ2-5, reads EAGVAQSPRYKIIEKRQSVAFWCNPISGHATLYWYQQILGQGPKLLIQFQNNGVVDDSQLPKDRFSAERLKGVDSTLKIQPAKLEDSAVYLCASSLAPGERETQYFGPGTRLLVL.

The gene calls are TRBV2 and TRBJ1-1; D is undetermined. Germline V CDR1 and CDR2: SNHLY, FYNNEI. The V and J ends lost 8 bases and 7 bases respectively, with 11 bases between them. The CDR3 extends over 11 amino acids. CDR3 DNA sequence: TGTGCCAGCGAATTTGGAGGTGAAGCTTTCTTT. Residues: CASEFGGEAFF.

The chain is built from TRBV18 and TRBJ2-1, with 7 bases matching TRBD2. CDR1 KGHSH and CDR2 LQKENI come from the germline V gene. The CDR3 is made up of 15 amino acids. The V segment lost 4 bases and the J segment 1 base; nucleotides outside the gene matches: 4. The chain's CDR3 is CASSRGLESYNEQFF. The CDR3 nucleotides read TGTGCCAGCTCACGAGGACTAGAGTCCTACAATGAGCAGTTCTTC.

This chain links TRBV6-6 with TRBJ1-2; maybe TRBD1 (5 bases). From germline, CDR1 is MNHNY and CDR2 SVGAGI (reference sequence). This CDR3 is built from 11 residues. With 6 bases removed from V and 8 bases from J, the gap between germline ends came to 10 bases. In DNA, the CDR3 is TGTGCCAGCAGAAATGGGGGGGGCTACACCTTC. Its protein product is CASRNGGGYTF.

The genes are TRBV5-6 and TRBJ2-5; TRBD2 is a possible D gene (5 bases). Germline V gives CDR1 SGHDT, CDR2 YYEEEE. V lost 0 bases and J 4 bases, leaving 7 bases between the germline ends. CDR3 size: 13 residues. CDR3 in DNA: TGTGCCAGCAGCTTGGGGAGGAGAGAGACCCAGTACTTC. This gives the protein CASSLGRRETQYF.

The J gene is TRBJ1-1, the V gene TRBV6-5, with a possible D match to TRBD1 (6 bases). The CDR3 loop spans 15 amino acids. Trimming left V 5 bases short and J 5 bases short, with 18 bases between. Germline V CDR1 and CDR2: MNHEY, SVGAGI. In DNA form, the CDR3 reads TGTGCCAGCAGTATAGGGGGGGGCCCAAGGACTGAAGCTTTCTTT. This translates into CASSIGGGPRTEAFF.

This chain connects TRBV18 to TRBJ1-5; 8 nucleotides match TRBD1. CDR3 length: 16 amino acids. The trim removed 3 bases at V and 2 bases at J, leaving 6 bases unmatched. Germline assignment: CDR1 KGHSH and CDR2 LQKENI. CDR3 DNA sequence: TGTGCCAGCTCACCCCCACAGGGGGTCGGCAATCAGCCCCAGCATTTT. Encoded protein: CASSPPQGVGNQPQHF.

The chain is built from TRBV5-4 and TRBJ2-7; 11 bases map to TRBD2. This CDR3 spans 16 amino acids. With V trimmed by 4 bases and J by 0 bases, 6 bases remained unmatched. CDR1 is SGHNT and CDR2 is YYREEE in the germline V gene (reference sequence). CDR3 nucleotide sequence: TGTGCCAGCAGCGGCACCCTAGCGGGGGGCTCCTACGAGCAGTACTTC. Encoded protein: CASSGTLAGGSYEQYF.

The chain uses TRBV7-9 and TRBJ2-6; D possibly corresponds to TRBD1 (5 bases). CDR3 size: 19 residues. The V gene's germline CDR1 is SEHNR and CDR2 FQNEAQ (reference sequence). Between the trimmed V and J ends, which lost 1 base and 0 bases, there was a span of 16 bases. The CDR3, as DNA: TGTGCCAGCAGCTTAGGTGGGCCCCACCAGGGCTCTGGGGCCAACGTCCTGACTTTC. It encodes CASSLGGPHQGSGANVLTF.

This chain connects TRBV24-1 to TRBJ1-2; D call uncertain. V lost 0 bases and J 5 bases, leaving 15 bases between the germline ends. The length of the CDR3 is 16 residues. CDR1 KGHDR and CDR2 SFDVKD come from the germline V gene. The DNA of the CDR3 is TGTGCCACCAGTGATTTGACAGTGGGCACGCTGTATGGCTACACCTTC. Translated, it gives CATSDLTVGTLYGYTF.

This clone has only one observation. The V and J genes are TRBV5-4 and TRBJ2-1; 8 nucleotides align to TRBD2. Germline V gene sequence: CDR1 SGHNT, CDR2 YYREEE (reference sequence). The CDR3 runs to 16 residues. The trim removed 0 bases at V and 3 bases at J, leaving 5 bases unmatched. In nucleotides, the CDR3 is TGTGCCAGCAGCTTGGCCTCAGGGACTAGCTACAATGAGCAGTTCTTC. Translation gives CASSLASGTSYNEQFF.

This sequence joins TRBV5-6 and TRBJ2-7; D call uncertain. Germline V gene lookup returns CDR1 SGHDT and CDR2 YYEEEE. V was pared by 0 bases and J by 12 bases, with 13 bases between. This CDR3 spans 12 amino acids. The CDR3 loop reads CASSLVAEVMYF. As DNA, the CDR3 is TGTGCCAGCAGCTTGGTGGCAGAGGTGATGTACTTC.

This clone showed up just once. The chain joins TRBV7-9 to TRBJ2-6, with a weak D call TRBD1 (5 bases). The V gene's germline CDR1 is SEHNR and CDR2 FQNEAQ (reference sequence). V lost 8 bases to trimming and J lost 0 bases, with 20 bases between them. The length of the CDR3 is 18 residues. The CDR3 spells CASPLNSREISGANVLTF. The CDR3 nucleotides are TGTGCCAGCCCACTTAATAGCAGGGAAATCTCTGGGGCCAACGTCCTGACTTTC.

The V gene is TRBV5-6, the J gene TRBJ2-5, with D hard to call. The CDR3 covers 13 residues. The V and J ends lost 6 bases and 1 base respectively, with 10 bases between them. Germline V gene lookup returns CDR1 SGHDT and CDR2 YYEEEE. Here the CDR3 DNA reads TGTGCCAGCAAAACGTCACTCCAAGAGACCCAGTACTTC. Encoded protein: CASKTSLQETQYF.